The 15 T cell receptor beta chains presented below share a single source sample, sequenced in a study of T cells in tuberculosis. Libraries were prepared by immunoSEQ multiplex PCR; TCRdb keeps only in-frame clonotypes and omits some of them. The sample consists of 30,000 to 40,000 clones, roughly 90% of them appearing once. Source material: PBMCs. These receptors all stem from a donor aged 5 to 30 with latent tuberculosis or without tuberculosis infection.

CDR3 sequence reads: CASSSRLAGVSDTQYF. The CDR3 DNA reads as TGTGCCAGCAGCTCCCGACTAGCGGGGGTCTCAGATACGCAGTATTTT. This chain connects TRBV5-4 to TRBJ2-3; 12 bases line up with TRBD2. Trimming removed 3 bases from V and 4 bases from J; junction bases left unmatched: 6. Germline CDR1 SGHNT, CDR2 YYREEE (reference sequence). This CDR3 has 16 amino acids.

The chain employs TRBV5-4 and TRBJ2-2; 9 bases agree with TRBD2. The J segment lost 7 bases and the V segment lost 3 bases, leaving 7 bases of the junction unmatched. In germline, CDR1 is SGHNT, CDR2 YYREEE (reference sequence). There are 15 residues in the CDR3. CDR3 residues: CASSSGLASYGELFF. The DNA of the CDR3 is TGTGCCAGCAGCTCGGGACTAGCTAGCTACGGGGAGCTGTTTTTT.

The rearrangement links TRBV19 to TRBJ1-5, with D hard to call. Germline V lookup: CDR1 LNHDA, CDR2 SQIVND (reference sequence). The CDR3 totals 15 residues. V dropped 5 bases and J dropped 6 bases, with 17 bases sitting between them. CDR3 region: CASSVDEGTAQPQHF. CDR3 bases: TGTGCCAGTAGTGTGGACGAGGGAACAGCTCAGCCCCAGCATTTT.

This clone has just a few counts. The chain is built from TRBV28 and TRBJ1-2; D remains ambiguous. The CDR3 totals 12 residues. V gave up 7 bases and J gave up 6 bases, with 12 bases separating them. In germline, CDR1 is MDHEN, CDR2 SYDVKM. CDR3 protein: CASTLAGDGYTF. The DNA for the CDR3 is TGTGCCAGCACCCTGGCGGGAGATGGCTACACCTTC.

The V and J genes are TRBV19 and TRBJ1-6; 9 nucleotides line up with TRBD1. The J segment lost 5 bases and the V segment lost 4 bases, leaving 9 bases of the junction unmatched. This CDR3 has 17 residues. CDR1 LNHDA and CDR2 SQIVND come from the germline V gene (reference sequence). The CDR3 sequence: CASSRNTGGADNSPLHF. In DNA, the CDR3 is TGTGCCAGTAGTAGGAATACAGGGGGCGCAGATAATTCACCCCTCCACTTT.

In this sample, this clone turned up a few times. The CDR3 reads CASNLRAEAFF. The CDR3 DNA reads TGTGCCAGCAACTTGAGGGCTGAAGCTTTCTTT. The chain joins TRBV28 to TRBJ1-1; D is unclear. CDR1 and CDR2 from the germline V gene are MDHEN and SYDVKM. CDR3 length: 11 amino acids. V lost 7 bases and J 6 bases, leaving 9 bases between the germline ends.

The V and J genes are TRBV9 and TRBJ2-1; 11 nucleotides match TRBD1. The CDR3 totals 15 residues. Germline V lookup: CDR1 SGDLS, CDR2 YYNGEE. Germline trimming cut 3 bases from V and 2 bases from J; bases unmatched to any gene: 1. This CDR3 is CASSEDRGPYNEQFF. The DNA for the CDR3 is TGTGCCAGCAGCGAGGACAGGGGGCCCTACAATGAGCAGTTCTTC.

V gene TRBV7-2 combines with J gene TRBJ2-4; D gene unclear. Trimming cost V 5 bases and J 7 bases, with 12 bases left between them. CDR1 and CDR2 (germline): SGHTA, FQGNSA. The CDR3 sequence is 13 residues long. The DNA of the CDR3 is TGTGCCAGCAGCACCCCCAGCGAGAACATTCAGTACTTC. Protein product: CASSTPSENIQYF.

The gene calls are TRBV10-1 and TRBJ2-2, with TRBD1 as a possible D gene (6 bases). Between the trimmed V and J ends, which lost 4 bases and 3 bases, there was a span of 15 bases. Germline assignment: CDR1 WNHNN and CDR2 SYGVQD (reference sequence). The CDR3 has 16 amino acids. For the CDR3, the DNA is TGCGCCAGCAGTGCAGCAGGGGAAAAGGACACCGGGGAGCTGTTTTTT. This codes for CASSAAGEKDTGELFF.

This clone was detected only once. The CDR3 coding sequence is TGTGCCAGCAGCTTACTAGCGGGGTTCGGTGAGACCCAGTACTTC. This codes for CASSLLAGFGETQYF. This chain connects TRBV7-9 to TRBJ2-5, with TRBD2 identical over 9 bases. The length of the CDR3 is 15 residues. Germline loops: CDR1 SEHNR, CDR2 FQNEAQ (reference sequence). J lost 5 bases, V lost 2 bases, and 6 bases had no gene match.

V is TRBV11-2 and J is TRBJ2-1, with a weak D call TRBD2 (6 bases). The CDR3 has 15 amino acids. CDR1 is SGHAT and CDR2 is FQNNGV in the germline V gene. Trimming left V 3 bases short and J 9 bases short, with 18 bases between. Written as DNA, the CDR3 is TGTGCCAGCAGCTTCTGGACTAACCGAGTCGGTGAGCAGTTCTTC. Translated, it gives CASSFWTNRVGEQFF.

The chain carries TRBV18 and TRBJ2-7, with a weak D call TRBD1 (6 bases). The CDR3 length is 15 residues. Germline-derived CDR1 and CDR2 are KGHSH and LQKENI. The V gene lost 0 bases and the J gene lost 6 bases, with 15 bases spanning the gap. CDR3 loop: CASSPPGGLSSEQYF. The CDR3 DNA sequence: TGTGCCAGCTCACCACCTGGGGGCTTATCATCCGAGCAGTACTTC.

This sequence joins TRBV11-2 and TRBJ1-1; 9 bases are shared with TRBD1. The CDR3 sequence is 17 residues long. Germline values: CDR1 SGHAT, CDR2 FQNNGV. The J segment lost 5 bases and the V segment lost 5 bases, leaving 15 bases of the junction unmatched. The CDR3: CASSVGQGGFWWTEAFF. The CDR3 DNA sequence: TGTGCCAGCAGCGTGGGACAGGGTGGGTTTTGGTGGACTGAAGCTTTCTTT.

V gene TRBV5-6 combines with J gene TRBJ2-5; unclear D gene. The V gene lost 0 bases and the J gene lost 2 bases, with 11 bases spanning the gap. Looked up from germline, CDR1 is SGHDT and CDR2 is YYEEEE. The CDR3 spans 15 residues. This CDR3 reads CASSLDSKRQETQYF. For the CDR3, the DNA is TGTGCCAGCAGCTTGGACAGCAAGAGACAAGAGACCCAGTACTTC.

The chain uses TRBV10-3 and TRBJ2-7; D is possibly TRBD2 (5 bases). The CDR3 contains 13 residues. Germline assignment: CDR1 ENHRY and CDR2 SYGVKD. Between the trimmed V and J ends, which lost 10 bases and 1 base, there was a span of 14 bases. The CDR3 DNA is TGTGCCACGGGCGGACTGGATTCCTACGAGCAGTACTTC. Translated: CATGGLDSYEQYF.